One sample yielded the 2 T cell receptor beta chains listed below, sequenced in a study of PD-1 blockade in classical Hodgkin lymphoma. Each patient relapsed following autologous stem cell transplantation, and prior brentuximab vedotin exposure differed. Here immunoSEQ multiplex PCR was the method, and the copy in TCRdb shows in-frame clones only, minus some. Of roughly 47,000 clones in the sample, around three quarters were seen once. The sequencing used peripheral blood mononuclear cells (PBMCs), collected before the second cycle of nivolumab. The receptors come from a human donor with classical Hodgkin lymphoma.

The chain links TRBV2 to TRBJ2-6; TRBD1 matches 10 bases. With 6 bases clipped from V and 0 bases from J, the junction kept 2 bases outside the gene matches. The CDR3 is 16 residues long. Germline loops: CDR1 SNHLY, CDR2 FYNNEI. CDR3 residues: CASRDRGISGANVLTF. DNA for the CDR3: TGTGCCAGCAGGGACAGGGGGATCTCTGGGGCCAACGTCCTGACTTTC.

This clone has only one observation. The J gene is TRBJ2-1, the V gene TRBV5-1, with D possibly TRBD2 on 6 matching bases. Germline V gene data show CDR1 as SGHRS and CDR2 as YFSETQ. The CDR3 consists of 13 residues. V dropped 2 bases and J dropped 7 bases, with 10 bases sitting between them. Written as DNA, the CDR3 is TGCGCCAGCAGCTTTGCGGGAATTAATGAGCAGTTCTTC. As protein: CASSFAGINEQFF.